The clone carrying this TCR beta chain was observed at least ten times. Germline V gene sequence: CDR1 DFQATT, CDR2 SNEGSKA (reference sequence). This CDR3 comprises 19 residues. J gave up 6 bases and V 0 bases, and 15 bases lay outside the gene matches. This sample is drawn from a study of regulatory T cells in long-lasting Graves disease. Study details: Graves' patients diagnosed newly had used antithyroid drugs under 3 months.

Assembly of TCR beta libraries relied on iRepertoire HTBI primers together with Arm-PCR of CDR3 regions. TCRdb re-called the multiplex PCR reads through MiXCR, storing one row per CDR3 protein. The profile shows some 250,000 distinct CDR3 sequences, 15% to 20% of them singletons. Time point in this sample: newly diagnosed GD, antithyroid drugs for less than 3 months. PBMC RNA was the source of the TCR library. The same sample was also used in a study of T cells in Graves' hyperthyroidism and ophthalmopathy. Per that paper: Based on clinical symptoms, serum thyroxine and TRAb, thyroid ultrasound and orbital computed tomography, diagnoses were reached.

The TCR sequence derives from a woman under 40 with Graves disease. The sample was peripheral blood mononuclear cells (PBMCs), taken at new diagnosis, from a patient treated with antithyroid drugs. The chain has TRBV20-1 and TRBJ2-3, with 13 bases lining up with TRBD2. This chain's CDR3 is CSARDRVGLAGTKGDTQYF. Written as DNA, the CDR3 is TGCAGTGCTAGAGATCGGGTGGGACTAGCGGGAACAAAAGGGGATACGCAGTATTTT.